The 22 T cell receptor beta chains below come from one sample, sequenced in a study of CD8 T cells in ankylosing spondylitis. Each CDR3 protein gets one entry after TCRdb re-called the 5' RACE reads with MiXCR. The data show some 290,000 distinct CDR3 sequences, with around 20% seen just once and roughly 8.3% held by the top ten. Sequenced input: blood, either unsorted or a sorted T cell fraction (not recorded which). Receptors were obtained from a male donor with ankylosing spondylitis or in good health (not recorded which).

The V and J genes are TRBV3-1 and TRBJ2-2; TRBD1 is a possible D gene (5 bases). Trimming removed 0 bases from V and 1 base from J, with 15 bases in between. The CDR3 is made up of 18 amino acids. Germline values: CDR1 LGHDT, CDR2 YNNKEL (reference sequence). CDR3 amino acids: CASSQDLIGVGNTGELFF. CDR3 nucleotide sequence: TGTGCCAGCAGCCAAGATCTTATAGGGGTCGGGAACACCGGGGAGCTGTTTTTT.

This sequence joins TRBV6-2 or TRBV6-3 and TRBJ2-5; 7 bases are a match to TRBD2. Germline values: CDR1 MNHEY, CDR2 SVGEGT. Trimming cost V 6 bases and J 0 bases; bases outside gene matches: 7. The CDR3 sequence is 15 residues long. The CDR3 DNA is TGTGCCAGCAGGCGTGGCGGGAGAGACCAAGAGACCCAGTACTTC. Its protein product is CASRRGGRDQETQYF.

This clonotype was observed many times. The V and J genes are TRBV20-1 and TRBJ2-2; 7 nucleotides align to TRBD2. CDR3 length: 17 residues. Germline assignment: CDR1 DFQATT and CDR2 SNEGSKA (reference sequence). V was clipped by 0 bases and J by 1 base; unmatched bases: 8. The CDR3 is CSARDVWGTKNTGELFF. CDR3 DNA sequence: TGCAGTGCTAGAGATGTTTGGGGGACTAAGAACACCGGGGAGCTGTTTTTT.

The rearrangement joins TRBV12-3 or TRBV12-4 to TRBJ2-2; perhaps D is TRBD1 or TRBD2 (5 bases each). This CDR3 has 14 amino acids. The ends were cut back, 7 bases at V and 5 bases at J, with 14 bases in the middle. CDR3 sequence reads: CASKGMGRTGELFF. The CDR3 region has the DNA TGTGCCAGCAAGGGGATGGGGAGAACCGGGGAGCTGTTTTTT.

The chain joins TRBV6-1 to TRBJ2-1; 14 nucleotides align to TRBD2. V shed 5 bases, J shed 4 bases, and the junction held 4 bases outside the gene matches. This CDR3 is 16 amino acids long. The germline V gene has CDR1 MNHNS and CDR2 SASEGT. The CDR3 sequence: CASSPRLAGGYNEQFF. The CDR3 region has the DNA TGTGCCAGCAGTCCACGACTAGCGGGAGGGTACAATGAGCAGTTCTTC.

V gene TRBV27 combines with J gene TRBJ1-5; D gene uncertain. This CDR3 contains 12 residues. Germline assignment: CDR1 MNHEY and CDR2 SMNVEV (reference sequence). V was shortened by 3 bases and J by 7 bases, with 7 bases between the two germline ends. The CDR3: CASSFPGQPQHF. In DNA form, the CDR3 reads TGTGCCAGCAGTTTCCCGGGACAGCCCCAGCATTTT.

The rearrangement uses TRBV20-1 and TRBJ2-3; the D is unclear. There are 13 residues in the CDR3. The V end lost 6 bases, the J end lost 2 bases, and 12 bases lay between the germline ends. Germline values: CDR1 DFQATT, CDR2 SNEGSKA (reference sequence). In DNA form, the CDR3 reads TGCAGTGCAAAGAGGCAGGTCACAGATACGCAGTATTTT. Its protein is CSAKRQVTDTQYF.

V is TRBV12-3 or TRBV12-4 and J is TRBJ1-4, with 10 bases identical to TRBD1. Trimming cost V 8 bases and J 7 bases; bases outside gene matches: 7. This CDR3 is built from 14 residues. CDR3 nucleotides: TGTGCCAGCGGCAGACAGGGGGCCGGTGAAAAACTGTTTTTT. Translation gives CASGRQGAGEKLFF.

This clonotype occurred a few times. The chain is built from TRBV6-1 and TRBJ2-3, with TRBD1 as a possible D gene (6 bases). V lost 6 bases and J lost 1, with 11 bases in between. The germline V gene has CDR1 MNHNS and CDR2 SASEGT. This CDR3 is built from 14 residues. The DNA for the CDR3 is TGTGCCAGCAGATCCAGGGGTGGCACAGATACGCAGTATTTT. Encoded protein: CASRSRGGTDTQYF.

In its sample, this clonotype was seen many times. The J gene is TRBJ2-7, the V gene TRBV27, with 9 bases aligning to TRBD1. The germline CDR1 and CDR2 sequences are MNHEY and SMNVEV (reference sequence). CDR3 length: 14 residues. Losses at the gene ends were 6 bases for V and 1 base for J; bases not matched to a gene: 4. CDR3 residues: CASRGGTGSYEQYV. As DNA, the CDR3 is TGTGCCAGCAGAGGAGGGACAGGGTCCTACGAGCAGTACGTC.

This chain joins TRBV27 and TRBJ2-4, with a weak D call TRBD1 (5 bases). Germline loops: CDR1 MNHEY, CDR2 SMNVEV (reference sequence). There are 14 residues in the CDR3. Deletions cut 2 bases from V and 3 bases from J, with 8 bases between. CDR3 protein: CASSLGADKNIQYF. For the CDR3, the DNA is TGTGCCAGCAGTTTAGGGGCAGACAAAAACATTCAGTACTTC.

J is TRBJ1-4 and V is TRBV5-1; D ambiguous. Trimming took 5 bases from V and 3 from J, leaving 14 bases between them. The CDR3 totals 15 residues. From germline, CDR1 is SGHRS and CDR2 YFSETQ. CDR3 amino acids: CASRIRRQSNEKLFF. The CDR3 DNA is TGCGCCAGCAGGATAAGGCGACAATCTAATGAAAAACTGTTTTTT.

Worth noting for this clonotype: One end of the junction varies from germline; a read error may be responsible. The V and J genes are TRBV7-7 and TRBJ2-3; 14 bases align to TRBD2. CDR3 length: 18 amino acids. Germline lookup yields CDR1 SSHAT and CDR2 FNYEAQ (reference sequence). Written as DNA, the CDR3 is TGTGCTAGCAGCCCCGGGACTAGCGGGGGTGGCCGGACAGATACGCAGTATTTT. Protein product: CASSPGTSGGGRTDTQYF.

The chain is built from TRBV20-1 and TRBJ2-7; TRBD2 is a possible D gene (5 bases). The V gene lost 6 bases and the J gene lost 0 bases, with 15 bases spanning the gap. This CDR3 is 14 amino acids long. The V gene's germline CDR1 is DFQATT and CDR2 SNEGSKA (reference sequence). CDR3 sequence (DNA): TGCAGTGCCCTACGGACTGGGAGCTCCTACGAGCAGTACGTC. Its translation is CSALRTGSSYEQYV.

The chain employs TRBV5-1 and TRBJ1-1; D gene ambiguous. Trimming took 0 bases from V and 5 from J, leaving 14 bases between them. The CDR3 totals 15 residues. CDR1 is SGHRS and CDR2 is YFSETQ in the germline V gene. The DNA for the CDR3 is TGCGCCAGCAGCTTGGCCAAAACGTTGGGTACTGAAGCTTTCTTT. It encodes CASSLAKTLGTEAFF.

In its sample, this clonotype was seen a few times. This sequence joins TRBV28 and TRBJ2-7; no definite D call. Germline V CDR1 and CDR2: MDHEN, SYDVKM. V was cut by 6 bases and J by 2 bases, with 5 bases left in between. The CDR3 totals 11 residues. In nucleotides, the CDR3 is TGTGCCAGCAGGTCGGCCTACGAGCAGTACGTC. Protein product: CASRSAYEQYV.

The chain is built from TRBV19 and TRBJ1-4; 9 positions match TRBD1. Trimming removed 2 bases from V and 7 bases from J; junction bases left unmatched: 5. The germline gives CDR1 LNHDA, CDR2 SQIVND (reference sequence). The CDR3 extends over 15 amino acids. The CDR3 DNA reads as TGTGCCAGTAGTATAATGGGACAGGGAGGTGAAAAACTGTTTTTT. Amino acids: CASSIMGQGGEKLFF.

The chain uses TRBV5-6 and TRBJ2-7; possible D gene TRBD1, 6 bases. The CDR3 runs 13 residues. CDR1 is SGHDT and CDR2 is YYEEEE in the germline V gene. The CDR3 DNA sequence: TGTGCCATCAGCCTCGGACAGACCTACGAGCAGTACGTC. As protein: CAISLGQTYEQYV.

This chain joins TRBV7-2 and TRBJ2-2, with 11 bases that match TRBD1. There are 17 residues in the CDR3. V gave up 2 bases and J gave up 6 bases; unmatched junction bases: 8. Germline assignment: CDR1 SGHTA and CDR2 FQGNSA. The CDR3 DNA follows: TGTGCCAGCAGCTTAAGTAGGGACAGGGGGGTCGCCGGGGAGCTGTTTTTT. Translating it yields CASSLSRDRGVAGELFF.

This clonotype has at least ten counts. The V call is TRBV20-1, the J call TRBJ1-5; D call uncertain. CDR1 and CDR2 (germline): DFQATT, SNEGSKA (reference sequence). The CDR3 has 15 residues. The V end lost 2 bases, the J end lost 0 bases, and 11 bases lay between the germline ends. The DNA of the CDR3 is TGCAGTGCTAGAATCAGCCTAAATAGCAATCAGCCCCAGCATTTT. The encoded protein is CSARISLNSNQPQHF.

This rearrangement joins TRBV11-2 to TRBJ2-1; 10 positions agree with TRBD2. The CDR3 is 15 amino acids. V was pared by 3 bases and J by 7 bases, with 6 bases of the junction left unmatched. Germline V gives CDR1 SGHAT, CDR2 FQNNGV. CDR3 in DNA: TGTGCCAGCAGCTTGGGAGCGGGGGGGTTAAATGAGCAGTTCTTC. Protein product: CASSLGAGGLNEQFF.

The rearrangement links TRBV29-1 to TRBJ2-1, with 7 bases identical to TRBD2. CDR1 is SQVTM and CDR2 is ANQGSEA in the germline V gene. V was pared by 2 bases and J by 10 bases, with 14 bases of the junction left unmatched. The CDR3 loop spans 15 amino acids. In nucleotides, the CDR3 is TGCAGCGTTGAACGCAGAGGACTAGAGGTACGGGAGCAGTTCTTC. Amino acid sequence: CSVERRGLEVREQFF.